The 30 T cell receptor beta chains below come from one sample, sequenced in a study of CD8 T cells in ankylosing spondylitis. TCRdb re-analysed the 5' RACE reads in MiXCR, keeping a single row per CDR3 protein. The data hold approximately 140,000 distinct CDR3 sequences, with roughly 8% observed a single time. The sample consisted of synovial fluid, either unsorted or a sorted T cell fraction (not recorded which). These TCRs come from a male donor with ankylosing spondylitis.

This clonotype was seen repeatedly, ten times or more. V gene TRBV6-2 or TRBV6-3 combines with J gene TRBJ2-1, with TRBD2 identical over 7 bases. V was clipped by 2 bases and J by 0 bases; unmatched bases: 7. The germline gives CDR1 MNHEY, CDR2 SVGEGT. The CDR3 spans 17 residues. CDR3 protein: CASSYRPSGSSYNEQFF. The DNA for the CDR3 is TGTGCCAGCAGTTACAGGCCTAGCGGAAGCTCCTACAATGAGCAGTTCTTC.

V and J are TRBV11-1 and TRBJ2-1, with 11 bases lining up with TRBD2. The CDR3 length is 19 residues. V lost 0 bases, J lost 1 base, and 8 bases stayed unmatched. Germline V gene lookup returns CDR1 SGHAT and CDR2 FQDESV (reference sequence). This CDR3 reads CASSLAIGSGRASYNEQFF. CDR3 coding DNA: TGTGCCAGCAGCTTAGCGATCGGTAGCGGGAGGGCATCCTACAATGAGCAGTTCTTC. Filled out from reference TRBV11-1 and TRBJ2-1, the complete variable domain reads EAEVAQSPRYKITEKSQAVAFWCDPISGHATLYWYRQILGQGPELLVQFQDESVVDDSQLPKDRFSAERLKGVDSTLKIQPAELGDSAMYLCASSLAIGSGRASYNEQFFGPGTRLTVL.

This clonotype was counted a few times. This chain uses TRBV20-1 with TRBJ1-1; D remains ambiguous. Between the trimmed V and J ends, which lost 0 bases and 7 bases, there was a span of 12 bases. The CDR3 runs to 13 residues. Germline V gives CDR1 DFQATT, CDR2 SNEGSKA (reference sequence). The chain's CDR3 is CSARDQLLGEAFF. The CDR3 nucleotides read TGCAGTGCTAGAGATCAGCTGCTAGGTGAAGCTTTCTTT.

Many counts were recorded for this clonotype. The chain carries TRBV20-1 and TRBJ2-7; the D gene could be TRBD1 or TRBD2 (5 bases each). CDR1 DFQATT and CDR2 SNEGSKA come from the germline V gene (reference sequence). This CDR3 contains 12 residues. V was shortened by 6 bases and J by 1 base, with 10 bases between the two germline ends. CDR3 bases: TGCAGTGCGGGGAGACAGTCCTACGAGCAGTACTTC. Translation: CSAGRQSYEQYF.

This clonotype showed up just a few times. The chain has TRBV20-1 and TRBJ2-3, with 9 bases aligning to TRBD2. The V and J ends lost 7 bases and 3 bases, in that order; junction bases with no gene match: 11. This CDR3 has 15 residues. Per the germline V gene, CDR1 is DFQATT and CDR2 is SNEGSKA (reference sequence). Here the CDR3 reads CSVEEAGGGTDTQYF. The CDR3 DNA sequence: TGCAGTGTAGAAGAAGCGGGGGGCGGGACAGATACGCAGTATTTT.

This clonotype turned up a few times. The CDR3 is CASSRTRQGVRNEQFF. As DNA, the CDR3 is TGCGCCAGCAGCCGGACCCGACAGGGTGTAAGAAATGAGCAGTTCTTC. The chain carries TRBV4-1 and TRBJ2-1; TRBD1 matches at 7 bases. Trimming took 4 bases from V and 7 from J; bases not matched to a gene: 13. The germline gives CDR1 MGHRA, CDR2 YSYEKL. This CDR3 comprises 16 residues.

This clonotype was seen a handful of times. The gene calls are TRBV18 and TRBJ1-2, with D possibly being TRBD1 (6 bases). V gave up 1 base and J gave up 6 bases, with 12 bases separating them. This CDR3 has 14 residues. The germline V gene encodes CDR1 KGHSH and CDR2 LQKENI. CDR3 DNA sequence: TGTGCCAGCTCACCACGGCGACAGGTTCATGGCTACACCTTC. It is translated as CASSPRRQVHGYTF.

The chain has TRBV6-1 and TRBJ2-7; TRBD1 agrees at 8 bases. The CDR3 runs 14 residues. The V segment lost 10 bases and the J segment 2 bases; nucleotides outside the gene matches: 10. The V gene's germline CDR1 is MNHNS and CDR2 SASEGT. CDR3 region: CATLGQGGTYEQYF. For the CDR3, the DNA is TGTGCCACACTCGGACAGGGCGGGACCTACGAGCAGTACTTC.

The table lists this clonotype with a few counts. This chain's CDR3 is CASSYPSGSVYTGELFF. As DNA, the CDR3 is TGTGCCAGCAGTTACCCTAGCGGGAGTGTGTACACCGGGGAGCTGTTTTTT. This chain links TRBV6-5 with TRBJ2-2; 10 bases agree with TRBD2. The CDR3 runs to 17 residues. Trimming at V came to 2 bases and at J to 3 bases, leaving 6 bases not matched to a gene. Germline V gene lookup returns CDR1 MNHEY and CDR2 SVGAGI.

This clonotype was recorded at least ten times. The chain recombines TRBV27 with TRBJ2-1; TRBD2 agrees at 10 bases. This CDR3 spans 16 amino acids. CDR1 is MNHEY and CDR2 is SMNVEV in the germline V gene (reference sequence). Trimming removed 3 bases from V and 6 bases from J; junction bases left unmatched: 8. CDR3 residues: CASSFFTSGESNEQFF. The CDR3 DNA follows: TGTGCCAGCAGTTTCTTTACTAGCGGGGAAAGCAATGAGCAGTTCTTC.

This clonotype came up many times. V gene TRBV13 combines with J gene TRBJ2-1; possible D gene TRBD1, 5 bases. This CDR3 comprises 15 residues. Germline CDR1 is PRHDT and CDR2 is FYEKMQ (reference sequence). The V end lost 6 bases, the J end lost 7 bases, and 19 bases lay between the germline ends. CDR3 amino acids: CASSPNRFLGNEQFF. The CDR3, as DNA: TGTGCCAGCAGTCCTAACAGGTTCCTGGGGAATGAGCAGTTCTTC.

This chain joins TRBV5-6 and TRBJ1-4, with TRBD1 as a possible D gene (6 bases). This CDR3 is built from 15 residues. CDR1 and CDR2 (germline): SGHDT, YYEEEE. V shed 0 bases and J shed 7 bases, with 13 bases lying between them. The CDR3 DNA reads as TGTGCCAGCAGCTTGGCCGTAGGGGGTTCTGAAAAACTGTTTTTT. It is translated as CASSLAVGGSEKLFF.

This clonotype showed up just a few times. The chain has TRBV27 and TRBJ2-7, with 8 positions matching TRBD2. Germline CDR1 MNHEY, CDR2 SMNVEV (reference sequence). The CDR3 contains 13 residues. V gave up 7 bases and J gave up 7 bases; unmatched junction bases: 9. The CDR3 sequence: CASTEREIREQYF. CDR3 nucleotides: TGTGCCAGCACCGAGCGGGAGATTAGGGAGCAGTACTTC.

This chain joins TRBV6-1 and TRBJ2-1; possible D gene TRBD2, 5 bases. CDR1 is MNHNS, CDR2 SASEGT, per germline. The CDR3 has 13 residues. Trimming shortened V by 6 bases and J by 4 bases, and 10 bases separated the two germline ends. The CDR3 nucleotides read TGTGCCAGCAGGGAACAGCGGTACAATGAGCAGTTCTTC. Translation gives CASREQRYNEQFF.

The gene calls are TRBV28 and TRBJ1-3, with D uncertain. CDR3 size: 12 residues. The V end was cut by 7 bases, the J end by 4 bases, with 8 bases between. Germline V gene data show CDR1 as MDHEN and CDR2 as SYDVKM. The CDR3 sequence: CASKEAGNTIYF. CDR3 nucleotide sequence: TGTGCCAGCAAGGAAGCAGGAAACACCATATATTTT.

The chain employs TRBV6-2 or TRBV6-3 and TRBJ2-1, with D hard to call. The V end lost 0 bases, the J end lost 7 bases, and 7 bases lay between the germline ends. There are 13 residues in the CDR3. The germline CDR1 and CDR2 sequences are MNHEY and SVGEGT. The CDR3 reads CASSYSSVNEQFF. CDR3 sequence (DNA): TGTGCCAGCAGTTACTCATCAGTAAATGAGCAGTTCTTC.

The CDR3 is CPERGQETQYF. The CDR3 DNA is TGTCCCGAAAGGGGACAGGAGACCCAGTACTTC. The V and J genes are TRBV7-6 and TRBJ2-5; 7 nucleotides align to TRBD1. Germline V gives CDR1 SGHVS, CDR2 FNYEAQ. The CDR3 totals 11 residues.

A few counts support this clonotype. The chain couples TRBV6-2 or TRBV6-3 to TRBJ2-5, with D perhaps being TRBD1 or TRBD2 (5 bases each). The CDR3 extends over 14 amino acids. The ends were cut back, 7 bases at V and 9 bases at J, with 21 bases in the middle. The germline V gene has CDR1 MNHEY and CDR2 SVGEGT. CDR3 coding DNA: TGTGCCAGCACCCTAATGGGGGACCCAGGGCCCCAGTACTTC. Translation gives CASTLMGDPGPQYF.

This clonotype was observed at least ten times. This rearrangement joins TRBV7-9 to TRBJ1-5; D unclear. The germline CDR1 and CDR2 sequences are SEHNR and FQNEAQ (reference sequence). V lost 5 bases and J 6 bases, leaving 17 bases between the germline ends. CDR3 length: 15 amino acids. This CDR3 is CASSALGTEGQPQHF. CDR3 nucleotide sequence: TGTGCCAGCAGCGCCTTAGGAACGGAAGGTCAGCCCCAGCATTTT.

This clonotype appeared a few times. The V gene is TRBV12-3 or TRBV12-4, the J gene TRBJ1-5; no clear D. Trimming pared 6 bases from V and 5 bases from J, leaving 11 bases between. The CDR3 contains 13 residues. CDR3 sequence: CASSLKTDQPQHF. The CDR3 DNA reads as TGTGCCAGCAGCCTCAAGACTGATCAGCCCCAGCATTTT.

This clonotype was observed many times. This chain links TRBV9 with TRBJ2-5, with D hard to call. The CDR3 has 13 residues. Germline V gene sequence: CDR1 SGDLS, CDR2 YYNGEE. Trimming stripped 4 bases from V and 5 bases from J, with 12 bases between. The CDR3 bases are TGTGCCAGCAGCCCTCAAGGACGTGAGACCCAGTACTTC. Protein product: CASSPQGRETQYF.

This clonotype has just a few counts. This chain joins TRBV5-6 and TRBJ1-4; no reliable D call. Germline values: CDR1 SGHDT, CDR2 YYEEEE. V shed 1 base and J shed 8 bases, with 6 bases lying between them. This CDR3 has 12 residues. The CDR3 protein is CASSLNREKLFF. CDR3 in DNA: TGTGCCAGCAGCTTGAATAGAGAAAAACTGTTTTTT.

This clonotype was found many times. The chain combines TRBV5-1 with TRBJ2-1, with 10 bases that match TRBD2. This CDR3 has 16 amino acids. The V and J ends lost 0 bases and 2 bases, in that order; junction bases with no gene match: 2. Germline V gene lookup returns CDR1 SGHRS and CDR2 YFSETQ. The DNA for the CDR3 is TGCGCCAGCAGCTTGGGGACTAGCGGTACCTACAATGAGCAGTTCTTC. The encoded protein is CASSLGTSGTYNEQFF.

This clonotype was counted many times. This sequence joins TRBV15 and TRBJ2-2, with D tentatively TRBD1 (6 bases). The CDR3 extends over 16 amino acids. Trimming left V 0 bases short and J 5 bases short, with 13 bases between. Germline CDR1 is LNHNV and CDR2 is YYDKDF (reference sequence). In DNA form, the CDR3 reads TGTGCCACCAGCAGAGATTTAGGGGGATGGACCGGGGAGCTGTTTTTT. Protein: CATSRDLGGWTGELFF.

This clonotype was detected many times. The V and J genes are TRBV9 and TRBJ1-3, with D possibly TRBD1 on 6 matching bases. This CDR3 has 15 residues. In germline, CDR1 is SGDLS, CDR2 YYNGEE. V shed 0 bases and J shed 1 base, with 8 bases lying between them. In nucleotides, the CDR3 is TGTGCCAGCAGCGTAGGCGGGACATCTGGAAACACCATATATTTT. Its protein product is CASSVGGTSGNTIYF.

Only a few counts were recorded for this clonotype. The CDR3 loop is CSAPGLAATTTYEQYF. CDR3 nucleotides: TGCAGTGCCCCCGGACTAGCTGCTACAACCACCTACGAGCAGTACTTC. The V and J genes are TRBV20-1 and TRBJ2-7; TRBD2 matches 8 bases. Trimming at V came to 6 bases and at J to 2 bases, leaving 15 bases not matched to a gene. The CDR3 covers 16 residues. Germline CDR1 reads DFQATT; CDR2 reads SNEGSKA (reference sequence).

This clonotype came up many times. The rearrangement uses TRBV7-2 and TRBJ1-5, with D perhaps TRBD1 (5 bases). Between the trimmed V and J ends, which lost 2 bases and 5 bases, there was a span of 7 bases. The germline CDR1 and CDR2 sequences are SGHTA and FQGNSA. The CDR3 runs to 13 residues. The CDR3 nucleotides read TGTGCCAGCAGCTTAAGAGGGGATCAGCCCCAGCATTTT. Amino acids: CASSLRGDQPQHF.

The chain carries TRBV18 and TRBJ2-1; D tentatively fits TRBD1 or TRBD2 (5 bases each). V was cut by 2 bases and J by 2 bases, with 10 bases left in between. Germline V gene sequence: CDR1 KGHSH, CDR2 LQKENI. The CDR3 loop spans 15 amino acids. The CDR3 DNA is TGTGCCAGCTCACCAATAGAGGGGACCTACAATGAGCAGTTCTTC. It encodes CASSPIEGTYNEQFF.

This clonotype has at least ten counts. The chain joins TRBV12-3 or TRBV12-4 to TRBJ2-1; TRBD2 aligns across 8 bases. The trim removed 3 bases at V and 10 bases at J, leaving 8 bases unmatched. The CDR3 spans 14 residues. The CDR3 bases are TGTGCCAGCAGTTTCGGGGGGGGGATTCGAGAGCAGTTCTTC. As protein: CASSFGGGIREQFF.

This clonotype was observed a few times. The rearrangement uses TRBV7-8 and TRBJ1-2; D not certain. The V gene's germline CDR1 is SGHVS and CDR2 FQNEAQ. This CDR3 region has 16 residues. V lost 0 bases, J lost 0 bases, and 11 bases lay in between. CDR3 amino acids: CASSLASGRTNYGYTF. CDR3 nucleotides: TGTGCCAGCAGCTTAGCGTCGGGCCGAACTAACTATGGCTACACCTTC.